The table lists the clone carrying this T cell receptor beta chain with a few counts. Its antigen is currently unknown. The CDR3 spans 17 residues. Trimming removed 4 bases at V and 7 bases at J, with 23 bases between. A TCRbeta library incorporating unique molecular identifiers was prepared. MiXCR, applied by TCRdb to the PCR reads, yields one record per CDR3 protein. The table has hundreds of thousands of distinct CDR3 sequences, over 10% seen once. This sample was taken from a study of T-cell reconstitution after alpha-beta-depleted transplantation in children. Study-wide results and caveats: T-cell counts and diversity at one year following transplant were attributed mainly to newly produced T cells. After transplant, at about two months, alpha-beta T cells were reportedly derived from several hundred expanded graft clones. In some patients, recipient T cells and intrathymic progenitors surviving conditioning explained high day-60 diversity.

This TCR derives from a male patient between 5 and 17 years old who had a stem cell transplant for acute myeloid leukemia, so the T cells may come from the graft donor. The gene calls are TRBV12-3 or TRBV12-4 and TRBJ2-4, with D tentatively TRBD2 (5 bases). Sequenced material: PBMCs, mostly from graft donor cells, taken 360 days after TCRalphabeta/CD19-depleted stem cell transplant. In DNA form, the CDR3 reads TGTGCCAGCAGTTATCGTTTCGGGAAGCTTCAAGCTAACATTCAGTACTTC. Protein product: CASSYRFGKLQANIQYF.